A selection of T cell receptor beta chains follows, all from one sample in a study of blood T cell repertoires in COVID-19. Generated by immunoSEQ multiplex PCR, the TCRdb table keeps only in-frame clones and is missing some. The sample shows tens of thousands of clones, around four fifths of them seen only once. Specimen: peripheral blood. Every receptor here comes from a human donor in a cohort sampled during active COVID-19. The CDR3 runs from the conserved cysteine through the conserved F or W. Fields, in order: CDR3 DNA, CDR3 protein, clone size, V gene, J gene, D gene. The D gene is left open where the match is weak. Some rows mark clone size as missing; the rest say once, few, many or name a class of expanded clone.

CDR3 DNA: TGCGCCAGCAGCTTGTCCCCCTCCGGAGATACGCAGTATTTT
CDR3 protein: CASSLSPSGDTQYF
clone size: NA
V gene: TRBV5-1
J gene: TRBJ2-3
D gene: NA

CDR3 DNA: TGCGCCAGCAGCTTTGACAGGGGTGGATATGGCTACACCTTC
CDR3 protein: CASSFDRGGYGYTF
clone size: NA
V gene: TRBV5-1
J gene: TRBJ1-2
D gene: TRBD1

CDR3 DNA: TGTGCCTGGAGTGTTAAACTAGCTGGGTACAATGAGCAGTTCTTC
CDR3 protein: CAWSVKLAGYNEQFF
clone size: few
V gene: TRBV30
J gene: TRBJ2-1
D gene: NA

CDR3 DNA: TGTGCCAGCAGCTCCAGACAGGTGCAGTACTTC
CDR3 protein: CASSSRQVQYF
clone size: NA
V gene: TRBV7-2
J gene: TRBJ2-7
D gene: NA

CDR3 DNA: TGTGCCAGCAGCCAAGGGGACAGGCCCTCTGGAAACACCATATATTTT
CDR3 protein: CASSQGDRPSGNTIYF
clone size: NA
V gene: TRBV3-1/TRBV3-2
J gene: TRBJ1-3
D gene: TRBD1

CDR3 DNA: TGCGCCAGCAGCCAACCTCCCGTGGGGGGGGTTCGAGCCGGGGAGCTGTTTTTT
CDR3 protein: CASSQPPVGGVRAGELFF
clone size: NA
V gene: TRBV4-1
J gene: TRBJ2-2
D gene: TRBD2

CDR3 DNA: TGTGCCAGTAGTGTCTCTTCTCGGGGCTCCTACGAGCAGTACTTC
CDR3 protein: CASSVSSRGSYEQYF
clone size: NA
V gene: TRBV19
J gene: TRBJ2-7
D gene: NA

CDR3 DNA: TGTGCTAGTGGAAATGACAGGGTGGCGGCCGGGGAGCTGTTTTTT
CDR3 protein: CASGNDRVAAGELFF
clone size: NA
V gene: TRBV12-5
J gene: TRBJ2-2
D gene: TRBD1

CDR3 DNA: TGTGCCAGCAGCTTAGCGCGGGACAGGCTAACCGGGGCCAACGTCCTGACTTTC
CDR3 protein: CASSLARDRLTGANVLTF
clone size: NA
V gene: TRBV7-8
J gene: TRBJ2-6
D gene: TRBD1

CDR3 DNA: TGTGCCAGCACCGGATCTCTATCGGGCTATGGCTACACCTTC
CDR3 protein: CASTGSLSGYGYTF
clone size: NA
V gene: TRBV6-5
J gene: TRBJ1-2
D gene: NA

CDR3 DNA: TGTGCCAGCAGCTTAGAGTGGGAGGCCGGGAATGAGCAGTTCTTC
CDR3 protein: CASSLEWEAGNEQFF
clone size: once
V gene: TRBV7-3
J gene: TRBJ2-1
D gene: NA

CDR3 DNA: TGTGCCAGCAGTTTTGGACAGATGAACACTGAAGCTTTCTTT
CDR3 protein: CASSFGQMNTEAFF
clone size: NA
V gene: TRBV27
J gene: TRBJ1-1
D gene: NA

CDR3 DNA: TGTGCCAGCAGCGTAGGGCCCCAGTATCACTATGGCTACACCTTC
CDR3 protein: CASSVGPQYHYGYTF
clone size: NA
V gene: TRBV9
J gene: TRBJ1-2
D gene: NA

CDR3 DNA: TGTGCCAGTACCTATACAGGGGGCCGTTCACCCCTCCACTTT
CDR3 protein: CASTYTGGRSPLHF
clone size: NA
V gene: TRBV19
J gene: TRBJ1-6
D gene: TRBD1

CDR3 DNA: TGTGCCAGCAGTTTGGGAGGCCCCTATGGCTACACCTTC
CDR3 protein: CASSLGGPYGYTF
clone size: NA
V gene: TRBV12-3/TRBV12-4
J gene: TRBJ1-2
D gene: NA

CDR3 DNA: TGCGCCAGCACCCCAGGGGGACAGGGGGCTGGTGGCTACACCTTC
CDR3 protein: CASTPGGQGAGGYTF
clone size: NA
V gene: TRBV4-1
J gene: TRBJ1-2
D gene: TRBD1

CDR3 DNA: TGCGCCAGCATATGGGGGGTCGATCAGCCCCAGCATTTT
CDR3 protein: CASIWGVDQPQHF
clone size: NA
V gene: TRBV5-1
J gene: TRBJ1-5
D gene: NA

CDR3 DNA: TGTGCCTGGGGGCGGCCGAGGACAGGGGGCGGCTACACCTTC
CDR3 protein: CAWGRPRTGGGYTF
clone size: few
V gene: TRBV30
J gene: TRBJ1-2
D gene: TRBD1

CDR3 DNA: TGTGCCAGCAGCCAAGCAGGGAACTGGGCGGTAGGTGGAAACACCATATATTTT
CDR3 protein: CASSQAGNWAVGGNTIYF
clone size: NA
V gene: TRBV3-1/TRBV3-2
J gene: TRBJ1-3
D gene: NA

CDR3 DNA: TGTGCCACGGACAGGGGACGGGACACCGGGGAGCTGTTTTTT
CDR3 protein: CATDRGRDTGELFF
clone size: NA
V gene: TRBV19
J gene: TRBJ2-2
D gene: TRBD1

CDR3 DNA: TGTGCCAGCACCCCCAGACAGGGGGCAAGCGGGTACGAGCAGTACTTC
CDR3 protein: CASTPRQGASGYEQYF
clone size: NA
V gene: TRBV28
J gene: TRBJ2-7
D gene: TRBD1

CDR3 DNA: TGTGCCAGCAGCGCCCTAAACCCTCTACAGGGGCGGAGGAACACTGAAGCTTTCTTT
CDR3 protein: CASSALNPLQGRRNTEAFF
clone size: NA
V gene: TRBV9
J gene: TRBJ1-1
D gene: TRBD1

CDR3 DNA: TGTGCCAGCACTAGCGTCTGGGGAGCGGTCGGGGAGCTGTTTTTT
CDR3 protein: CASTSVWGAVGELFF
clone size: NA
V gene: TRBV2
J gene: TRBJ2-2
D gene: NA

CDR3 DNA: TGTGCCATCAGCCAAACTAGTTCTTCTATCTACGAGCAGTACTTC
CDR3 protein: CAISQTSSSIYEQYF
clone size: NA
V gene: TRBV10-3
J gene: TRBJ2-7
D gene: NA

CDR3 DNA: TGTGCCAGCAGCTTGCGGGGGGGCCGGGAGACCCAGTACTTC
CDR3 protein: CASSLRGGRETQYF
clone size: NA
V gene: TRBV7-2
J gene: TRBJ2-5
D gene: TRBD2

CDR3 DNA: TGCGCCAGCAGCCTCTTAGGAGGGGTGAACACTGAAGCTTTCTTT
CDR3 protein: CASSLLGGVNTEAFF
clone size: NA
V gene: TRBV5-1
J gene: TRBJ1-1
D gene: NA

CDR3 DNA: TGTGCCAGCTCACCACTCGCACAGGGCACTGAAGCTTTCTTT
CDR3 protein: CASSPLAQGTEAFF
clone size: NA
V gene: TRBV18
J gene: TRBJ1-1
D gene: NA

CDR3 DNA: TGTGCCAGCAGCGTCTCGGGAGGAGATACGCAGTATTTT
CDR3 protein: CASSVSGGDTQYF
clone size: NA
V gene: TRBV9
J gene: TRBJ2-3
D gene: TRBD2